The clone carrying this T cell receptor (beta chain) was picked up one time. The antigen remains undetermined. This specimen belongs to a study of cytomegalovirus exposure and HLA in healthy donors. Across the whole study: In a later analysis, the roughly 120 validation repertoires were reported to have used the same platform as the roughly 600 first-cohort repertoires.

Generated by immunoSEQ multiplex PCR, the TCRdb table keeps only in-frame clones and is missing some. The sample shows approximately 150,000 clones, approximately 84% of them seen only once. The V gene end was trimmed by 6 bases and the J gene end by 4 bases; junction bases not matched to a gene: 3. CDR1 and CDR2 (germline): MRHNA, SNTAGT. The CDR3 is 13 amino acids. Notes on the study in general: According to a subsequent analysis, TCR clusters identified in the first cohort showed a tendency to co-occur across the roughly 120 validation repertoires. CMV antigen specificity of three CMV-associated chains was confirmed in vitro. The authors listed approximately 160 TCR beta chains as cytomegalovirus-associated.

Sequenced: PBMCs. The chain links TRBV6-4 to TRBJ1-5; 7 bases are a match to TRBD1. This TCR derives from a man in his thirties or forties in good health and CMV-seropositive. This chain's CDR3 is CASSMDRNQPQHF. CDR3 nucleotide sequence: TGTGCCAGCAGCATGGACAGGAATCAGCCCCAGCATTTT.